The 6 T cell receptor beta chains reported below all come from one sample, sequenced in a study of T cells in Graves' hyperthyroidism and ophthalmopathy. RNA transcripts were the template for amplifying TCR beta CDR3 regions. TCR CDR3 underwent first-round RT-PCR with the HTBI primer set. TCRdb re-analysed the multiplex PCR reads in MiXCR, keeping a single row per CDR3 protein. Of about 840,000 distinct CDR3 sequences detected, 38% appear once; the ten largest clones hold 8.9%. Specimen: blood. The source of these receptors is a young man with Graves' hyperthyroidism.

The chain is built from TRBV19 and TRBJ2-2; no firm D call. The germline gives CDR1 LNHDA, CDR2 SQIVND (reference sequence). Deletions cut 9 bases from V and 2 bases from J, with 16 bases between. CDR3 length: 15 amino acids. The CDR3 nucleotides are TGTGCCAGCAGTTTACGCCACCTTAACACCGGGGAGCTGTTTTTT. It yields the protein CASSLRHLNTGELFF.

This clonotype turned up a few times. CDR3 in DNA: TGCAGTGCTAGAGAATTAGAGGCGGGGCAGTACTTC. It specifies CSARELEAGQYF. The rearrangement links TRBV20-1 to TRBJ2-7; possible D gene TRBD2, 5 bases. Looked up from germline, CDR1 is DFQATT and CDR2 is SNEGSKA (reference sequence). Trimming took 0 bases from V and 9 from J, leaving 12 bases between them. The CDR3 sequence is 12 residues long.

This sequence joins TRBV14 and TRBJ1-5, with 7 bases lining up with TRBD1. The germline V gene encodes CDR1 SGHDN and CDR2 FVKESK. With 3 bases clipped from V and 7 bases from J, the junction kept 9 bases outside the gene matches. The CDR3 spans 15 residues. The CDR3 bases are TGTGCCAGCAGCCATGAACAGGGGAAGGGACAGCCCCAGCATTTT. Translated: CASSHEQGKGQPQHF.

This clonotype was counted ten times or more. CDR3 in amino acids: CASSLRGGYGYTF. CDR3 in DNA: TGTGCCAGCAGTTTACGGGGTGGATATGGCTACACCTTC. This chain joins TRBV12-3 or TRBV12-4 and TRBJ1-2; D remains unclear. This CDR3 comprises 13 residues. Between the trimmed V and J ends, which lost 2 bases and 5 bases, there was a span of 9 bases.

This chain uses TRBV19 with TRBJ1-2, with TRBD1 matching over 9 bases. The V gene's germline CDR1 is LNHDA and CDR2 SQIVND (reference sequence). The CDR3 has 17 amino acids. J was trimmed by 2 bases and V by 5 bases; bases with no gene match: 12. The CDR3 loop reads CASSVGQGGTTNYGYTF. Here the CDR3 DNA reads TGTGCCAGTAGTGTGGGACAGGGAGGGACAACGAACTATGGCTACACCTTC.

This clonotype has more than one count but fewer than ten. V gene TRBV11-1 combines with J gene TRBJ2-2, with D possibly matching TRBD2 (5 bases). In germline, CDR1 is SGHAT, CDR2 FQDESV (reference sequence). The CDR3 sequence is 13 residues long. Trimming left V 5 bases short and J 7 bases short, with 11 bases between. The CDR3 protein is CASSRRRSGELFF. CDR3 bases: TGTGCCAGCAGCCGAAGGAGGAGCGGGGAGCTGTTTTTT.